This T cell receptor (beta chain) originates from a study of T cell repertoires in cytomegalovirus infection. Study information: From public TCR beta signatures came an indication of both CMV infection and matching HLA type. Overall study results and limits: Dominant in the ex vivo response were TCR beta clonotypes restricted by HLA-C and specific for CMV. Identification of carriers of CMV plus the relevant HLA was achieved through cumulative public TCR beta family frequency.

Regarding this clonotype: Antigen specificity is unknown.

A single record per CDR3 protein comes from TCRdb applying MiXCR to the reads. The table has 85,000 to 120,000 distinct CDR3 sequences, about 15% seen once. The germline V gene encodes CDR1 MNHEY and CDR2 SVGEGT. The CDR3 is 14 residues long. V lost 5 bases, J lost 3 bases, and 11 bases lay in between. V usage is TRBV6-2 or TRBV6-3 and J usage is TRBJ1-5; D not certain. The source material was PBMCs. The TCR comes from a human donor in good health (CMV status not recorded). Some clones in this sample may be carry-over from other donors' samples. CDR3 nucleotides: TGTGCCAGCAGTAGGACGCTCCTCAATCAGCCCCAGCATTTT. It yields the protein CASSRTLLNQPQHF.